This TCR beta chain was sequenced for a study of blood T cell repertoires in COVID-19. About the research overall: Nucleic acid was either cDNA or gDNA, and it came from T cells, B-cell-depleted T cells, or PBMCs.

As originally analysed: Estimation of nucleated cell counts was performed using reference gene primer amplification. Produced via immunoSEQ multiplex PCR; TCRdb's table is partial and in-frame only. That table gives V, J and clone size, and the DNA gave D and trimming. The profile shows about 290,000 clones, around four fifths of them singletons. CDR3 length equals 16 residues. Germline V lookup: CDR1 SGHRS, CDR2 YFSETQ. J was trimmed by 5 bases and V by 4 bases; bases with no gene match: 13. The receptor's source is a woman in her fifties or sixties with active or convalescent COVID-19. This sequence joins TRBV5-1 and TRBJ2-7; TRBD2 matches at 9 bases. The sample was peripheral blood. The CDR3 is CASSPTGSSGIDEQYF. The CDR3 DNA reads as TGCGCCAGCAGCCCGACAGGATCTAGCGGGATCGACGAGCAGTACTTC. The full variable domain, with the rest looked up from reference TRBV5-1 and TRBJ2-7, is KAGVTQTPRYLIKTRGQQVTLSCSPISGHRSVSWYQQTPGQGLQFLFEYFSETQRNKGNFPGRFSGRQFSNSRSEMNVSTLELGDSALYLCASSPTGSSGIDEQYFGPGTRLTVT.